This TCR beta chain was identified during a study of T cell repertoires in cytomegalovirus infection (dated 2019 in TCRdb). As for the study more broadly: The peptide stimulations were aimed at well-studied HLA-B-restricted epitopes as well as recently identified HLA-C-restricted CMV epitopes, whose presentation resists viral immunomodulation. Donor HLA type was relevant to the analysis, because carriage of CMV infection together with the matching HLA type was indicated by public TCR beta signatures.

Note on this clonotype: Its antigen is currently not known. The sample holds no much larger clone one base away, and base qualities are not on file.

On the study overall, not on this receptor specifically: In both this cohort and an independent cohort of 352 donors, the cumulative frequency of public TCR beta family members distinguished carriers of CMV infection plus the relevant HLA type. In the ex vivo response, HLA-C-restricted CMV-specific TCR beta clonotypes were dominant, and in two of eight donors the single most frequent clonotype came from this HLA-C-restricted group.

The sample's treatment or condition label, in plain terms: in vitro stimulation with specific CMV peptide epitopes to enrich CMV-specific T cells. This sample was sequenced with an Illumina HiSeq 1500. Through fastp at Q25 and MiXCR, TCRdb rebuilt clones from the public reads, retaining in-frame beta chains. Here each entry gathers all rows of one CDR3 protein and keeps the most common genes and DNA. This sample holds around 540,000 distinct CDR3 sequences; more than 30% were observed only once. Roughly 17% of the sample lies in the top ten. The cysteine opens and the phenylalanine closes a CDR3 of 12 amino acids. Just the 36-base CDR3 DNA is kept, in frame starting at base 1. V is clipped by 4 bases and J by 9 bases, and the sequence between their germline boundaries is 10 bases long. For CDR1 and CDR2, the germline V gene lists SGHTA and FQGNSA.

The V gene is TRBV7-2 and the J gene is TRBJ2-1, with TRBD2 perhaps the D gene, on 5 matching bases. Sequencing was performed on cultured PBMCs, taken from culture after CMV antigen stimulation. The origin of this receptor is a human donor in good health (CMV status not recorded). Some clones in this sample may be carry-over from other donors' samples. At the DNA level, the sequence is TGTGCCAGCAGCTCCCAAGGAGGTGAGCAGTTCTTC. The resulting protein is CASSSQGGEQFF. The reference TRBV7-2 and TRBJ2-1 proteins fill in what lies around the CDR3, so the full variable domain reads GAGVSQSPSNKVTEKGKDVELRCDPISGHTALYWYRQSLGQGLEFLIYFQGNSAPDKSGLPSDRFSAERTGGSVSTLTIQRTQQEDSAVYLCASSSQGGEQFFGPGTRLTVL.